Below, 4 T cell receptor beta chains from the same sample are listed, as sequenced in a study of cytomegalovirus exposure and HLA in healthy donors. 13 Jbeta primers and 60 Vbeta primers were used for the PCR. The method was immunoSEQ multiplex PCR; TCRdb's version includes in-frame clones alone and lacks a portion of them. Among roughly 90,000 clones listed, 70% to 85% were seen once. The sample was PBMCs. The receptors derive from a man aged 25-45 years in good health and CMV-seropositive.

The sample holds a few counts of this clone. The chain couples TRBV10-3 to TRBJ1-1; the match to TRBD1 covers 7 bases. The CDR3 has 14 amino acids. J gave up 1 base and V 6 bases, and 5 bases lay outside the gene matches. Germline values: CDR1 ENHRY, CDR2 SYGVKD. The CDR3 loop reads CAIRRQGANTEAFF. DNA of the CDR3: TGTGCCATCAGGCGACAGGGAGCGAACACTGAAGCTTTCTTT.

The rearrangement uses TRBV27 and TRBJ1-1; D is unresolved. V was trimmed by 8 bases and J by 0 bases, leaving 10 bases between them. Germline assignment: CDR1 MNHEY and CDR2 SMNVEV (reference sequence). CDR3 size: 13 residues. The CDR3 nucleotides are TGTGCCAGCTCCCCCAGTATGAACACTGAAGCTTTCTTT. Amino acids: CASSPSMNTEAFF.

The CDR3 DNA sequence: TGTGCCAGCAGTAGAAGCGGGAGGAAAAATACGCAGTATTTT. Translating gives CASSRSGRKNTQYF. J is TRBJ2-3 and V is TRBV28; 9 positions match TRBD2. Trimming removed 5 bases from V and 7 bases from J; junction bases left unmatched: 7. Germline V CDR1 and CDR2: MDHEN, SYDVKM. CDR3 length: 14 residues.

The chain uses TRBV7-9 and TRBJ2-5, with D maybe TRBD2 (6 bases). V was clipped by 8 bases and J by 4 bases, with 11 bases between them. From germline, CDR1 is SEHNR and CDR2 FQNEAQ (reference sequence). This CDR3 spans 12 amino acids. The CDR3 bases are TGTGCCAGCCTCTTGGGAGGAGAGACCCAGTACTTC. The encoded protein is CASLLGGETQYF.